These 13 T cell receptor beta chains were sequenced from one sample in a study of CD8 T cells in ankylosing spondylitis. These TCRs are of unknown antigen specificity. Study results and limitations: Blood of patients with ankylosing spondylitis appeared to be characterized by a TCR beta motif of eight highly homologous variants.

Each CDR3 protein gets one entry after TCRdb re-called the 5' RACE reads with MiXCR. The repertoire has 800,000 to 900,000 distinct CDR3 sequences, approximately 10% of them found once; the top ten carry roughly 0.51%. Sequences were obtained from blood, either unsorted or a sorted T cell fraction (not recorded which). These receptors came from a male donor with ankylosing spondylitis.

V usage is TRBV6-5 and J usage is TRBJ2-6, with D unresolved. V was pared by 4 bases and J by 8 bases, with 9 bases between. In germline, CDR1 is MNHEY, CDR2 SVGAGI. The CDR3 extends over 13 amino acids. CDR3 protein: CASSSRHPNVLTF. In nucleotides, the CDR3 is TGTGCCAGCAGTTCCCGGCACCCCAACGTCCTGACTTTC.

The chain links TRBV19 to TRBJ1-1; 7 nucleotides match TRBD1. Germline CDR1 LNHDA, CDR2 SQIVND (reference sequence). This CDR3 is built from 13 residues. V shed 10 bases, J shed 0 bases, and the junction held 5 bases outside the gene matches. Here the CDR3 reads CATTGQMNTEAFF. The CDR3 DNA reads TGTGCCACCACGGGACAGATGAACACTGAAGCTTTCTTT.

The chain employs TRBV5-1 and TRBJ1-1, with a tentative D call TRBD1 (5 bases). CDR1 and CDR2 (germline): SGHRS, YFSETQ. CDR3 length: 16 residues. Trimming took 0 bases from V and 4 from J, leaving 16 bases between them. CDR3 in amino acids: CASSLAGTPGSTEAFF. DNA of the CDR3: TGCGCCAGCAGCTTGGCCGGAACACCAGGGAGCACTGAAGCTTTCTTT.

In this sample, this clonotype turned up a few times. V and J are TRBV20-1 and TRBJ2-2; no clear D. CDR1 is DFQATT and CDR2 is SNEGSKA in the germline V gene (reference sequence). CDR3 length: 14 residues. V was pared by 5 bases and J by 1 base, with 11 bases between. The CDR3 here is CSAVGLRNTGELFF. The CDR3 region has the DNA TGCAGTGCTGTTGGGCTGAGGAACACCGGGGAGCTGTTTTTT.

The CDR3 DNA reads as TGTGCCAGCAGCCCGCACTACGGGGGGCTCAAGCGGGAGACCCAGTACTTC. This codes for CASSPHYGGLKRETQYF. The chain links TRBV3-1 to TRBJ2-5; perhaps TRBD2 as D (7 bases). Germline assignment: CDR1 LGHDT and CDR2 YNNKEL (reference sequence). This CDR3 has 17 residues. The ends were cut back, 4 bases at V and 5 bases at J, with 23 bases in the middle.

The chain uses TRBV3-1 and TRBJ1-2, with D perhaps matching TRBD1 (6 bases). This CDR3 comprises 15 residues. Deletions cut 1 base from V and 3 bases from J, with 12 bases between. The germline CDR1 and CDR2 sequences are LGHDT and YNNKEL (reference sequence). The CDR3 DNA reads as TGTGCCAGCAGCCAAGGCTGGCAGGGGTACTATGGCTACACCTTC. Protein product: CASSQGWQGYYGYTF.

The gene calls are TRBV5-1 and TRBJ1-1, with D possibly being TRBD1 (5 bases). CDR1 SGHRS and CDR2 YFSETQ come from the germline V gene. V lost 0 bases, J lost 2 bases, and 11 bases lay in between. The CDR3 runs to 15 residues. The CDR3 DNA follows: TGCGCCAGCAGCTTGGTCACAGGATATAACACTGAAGCTTTCTTT. The encoded protein is CASSLVTGYNTEAFF.

This clonotype was detected ten times or more. The rearrangement joins TRBV20-1 to TRBJ2-5; TRBD2 aligns across 7 bases. Unmatched junction bases numbered 8, after V lost 1 base and J lost 3 bases. Germline assignment: CDR1 DFQATT and CDR2 SNEGSKA (reference sequence). The CDR3 is made up of 15 amino acids. The CDR3 DNA follows: TGCAGTGCTAGAGGGTGGCGAACTAGCGAAGAGACCCAGTACTTC. This encodes CSARGWRTSEETQYF.

This clonotype has just a few counts. This chain uses TRBV4-3 with TRBJ1-2; the D is unclear. Germline lookup yields CDR1 LGHNA and CDR2 YSLEER. This CDR3 is 15 amino acids long. Trimming removed 0 bases from V and 6 bases from J, with 14 bases in between. The DNA of the CDR3 is TGCGCCAGCAGCCAAGATGTCTTCCTCAGGAATGGCTACACCTTC. This translates into CASSQDVFLRNGYTF.

This chain joins TRBV7-2 and TRBJ1-4; 9 bases are a match to TRBD1. Per germline, CDR1 SGHTA and CDR2 FQGNSA. Trimming cost V 9 bases and J 6 bases; bases outside gene matches: 14. This CDR3 contains 16 residues. For the CDR3, the DNA is TGTGCCAGTTCGCCGGACAGGGGACCGACTGATGAAAAACTGTTTTTT. Amino acids: CASSPDRGPTDEKLFF.

V usage is TRBV24-1 and J usage is TRBJ2-1; 8 nucleotides match TRBD2. CDR1 KGHDR and CDR2 SFDVKD come from the germline V gene. V dropped 0 bases and J dropped 6; count of bases not matched to a gene: 6. This CDR3 is 16 amino acids long. The CDR3 sequence: CATSDLYSGAFNEQFF. The CDR3, as DNA: TGTGCCACCAGTGATTTGTATAGCGGGGCTTTCAATGAGCAGTTCTTC.

CDR3: CASKSRVGEQYF. In DNA, the CDR3 is TGTGCCAGCAAAAGTCGGGTCGGGGAGCAGTACTTC. This chain joins TRBV6-2 or TRBV6-3 and TRBJ2-7; the D is unclear. V lost 7 bases, J lost 7 bases, and 14 bases lay in between. The CDR3 is 12 amino acids. The germline V gene has CDR1 MNHEY and CDR2 SVGEGT.

In regard to this clonotype: Because it lacks the conserved phenylalanine or tryptophan at the end, this CDR3 is likely a read error. The rearrangement uses TRBV5-1 and TRBJ1-6; 8 bases map to TRBD1. This CDR3 comprises 15 residues. CDR1 is SGHRS, CDR2 YFSETQ, per germline. Trimming cost V 0 bases and J 9 bases; bases outside gene matches: 5. The CDR3 sequence: CASSLEGTGVSPLHL. The CDR3 nucleotides are TGCGCCAGCAGCTTGGAAGGGACAGGAGTTTCACCCCTCCACCTT.